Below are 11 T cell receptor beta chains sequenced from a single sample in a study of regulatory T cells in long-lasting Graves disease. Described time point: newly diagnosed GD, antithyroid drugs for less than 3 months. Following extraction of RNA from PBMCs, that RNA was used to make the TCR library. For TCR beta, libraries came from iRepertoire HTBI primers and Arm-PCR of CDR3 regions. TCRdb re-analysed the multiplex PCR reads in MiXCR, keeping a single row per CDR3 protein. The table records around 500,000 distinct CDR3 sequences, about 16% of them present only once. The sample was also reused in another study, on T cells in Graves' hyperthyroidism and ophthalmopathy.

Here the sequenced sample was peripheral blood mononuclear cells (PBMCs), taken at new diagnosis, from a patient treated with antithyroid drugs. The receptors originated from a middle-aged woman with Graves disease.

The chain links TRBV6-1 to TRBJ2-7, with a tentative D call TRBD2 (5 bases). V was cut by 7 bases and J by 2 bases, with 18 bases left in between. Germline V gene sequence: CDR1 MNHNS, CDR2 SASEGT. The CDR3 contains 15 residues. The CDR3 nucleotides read TGTGCCAGCACCCCCCCCGGACTGCAGGCCTACGAGCAGTACTTC. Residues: CASTPPGLQAYEQYF.

CDR3 protein: CASRTGFNEKLFF. The CDR3 DNA is TGTGCCAGTCGGACAGGGTTTAATGAAAAACTGTTTTTT. The chain couples TRBV6-2 or TRBV6-3 to TRBJ1-4; 8 bases are a match to TRBD1. This CDR3 spans 13 amino acids. V trimming: 9 bases; J trimming: 4 bases; junction bases outside the gene matches: 4. The germline CDR1 and CDR2 sequences are MNHEY and SVGEGT.

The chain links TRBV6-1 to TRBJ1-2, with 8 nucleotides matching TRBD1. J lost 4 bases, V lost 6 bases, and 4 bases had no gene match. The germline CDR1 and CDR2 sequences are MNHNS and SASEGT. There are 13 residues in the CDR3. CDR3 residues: CASRTGTGYGYTF. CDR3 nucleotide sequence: TGTGCCAGCAGAACCGGGACAGGCTATGGCTACACCTTC.

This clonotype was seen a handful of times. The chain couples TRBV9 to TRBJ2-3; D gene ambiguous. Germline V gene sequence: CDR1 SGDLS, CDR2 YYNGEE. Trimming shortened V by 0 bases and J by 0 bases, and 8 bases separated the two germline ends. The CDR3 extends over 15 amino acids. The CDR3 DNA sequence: TGTGCCAGCAGCGTAGCCCATACAAGCACAGATACGCAGTATTTT. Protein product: CASSVAHTSTDTQYF.

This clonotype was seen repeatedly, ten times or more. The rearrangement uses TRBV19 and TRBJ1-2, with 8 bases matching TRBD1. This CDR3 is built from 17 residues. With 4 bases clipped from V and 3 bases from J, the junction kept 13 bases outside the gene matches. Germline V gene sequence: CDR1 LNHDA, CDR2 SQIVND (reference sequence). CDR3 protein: CASSTPSDRGGHYGYTF. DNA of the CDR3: TGTGCCAGTAGTACCCCCTCCGACAGGGGAGGTCACTATGGCTACACCTTC.

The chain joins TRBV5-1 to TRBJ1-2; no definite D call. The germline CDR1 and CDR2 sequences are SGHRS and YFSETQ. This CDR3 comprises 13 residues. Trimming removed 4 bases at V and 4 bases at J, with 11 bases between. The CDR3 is CASSDGGSYGYTF. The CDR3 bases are TGCGCCAGCAGCGACGGAGGCTCCTATGGCTACACCTTC.

CDR3: CASSVRGFGDTEAFF. The CDR3 nucleotides read TGTGCCAGCAGCGTAAGGGGATTCGGGGACACTGAAGCTTTCTTT. The chain is built from TRBV9 and TRBJ1-1, with D maybe TRBD1 (5 bases). V lost 1 base to trimming and J lost 3 bases, with 13 bases between them. Germline V gene lookup returns CDR1 SGDLS and CDR2 YYNGEE. The CDR3 spans 15 residues.

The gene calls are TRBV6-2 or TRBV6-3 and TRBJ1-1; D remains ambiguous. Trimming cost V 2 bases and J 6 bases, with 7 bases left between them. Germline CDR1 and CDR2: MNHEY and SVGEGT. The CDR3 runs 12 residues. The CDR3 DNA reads TGTGCCAGCAGTTACGCCCGGGCTGAAGCTTTCTTT. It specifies CASSYARAEAFF.

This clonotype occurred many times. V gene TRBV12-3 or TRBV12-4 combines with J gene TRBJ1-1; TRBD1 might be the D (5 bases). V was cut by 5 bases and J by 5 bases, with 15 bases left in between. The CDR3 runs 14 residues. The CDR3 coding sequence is TGTGCCAGCAGTCCCCCGGGGGGTGGGACTGAAGCTTTCTTT. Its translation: CASSPPGGGTEAFF.

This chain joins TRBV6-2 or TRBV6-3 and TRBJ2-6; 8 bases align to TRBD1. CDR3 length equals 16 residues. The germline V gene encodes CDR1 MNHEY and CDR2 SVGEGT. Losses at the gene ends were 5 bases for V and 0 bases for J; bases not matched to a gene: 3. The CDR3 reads CASSRTGHSGANVLTF. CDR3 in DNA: TGTGCCAGCAGTAGGACAGGGCACTCTGGGGCCAACGTCCTGACTTTC.

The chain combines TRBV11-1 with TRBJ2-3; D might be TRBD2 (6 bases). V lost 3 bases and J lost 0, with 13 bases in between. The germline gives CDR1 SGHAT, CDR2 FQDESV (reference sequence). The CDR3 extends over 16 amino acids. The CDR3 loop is CASSLKGGSSTDTQYF. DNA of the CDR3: TGTGCCAGCAGCTTGAAGGGAGGATCCAGCACAGATACGCAGTATTTT.